This TCR beta chain derives from a study of cytomegalovirus exposure and HLA in healthy donors. Trimming removed 6 bases from V and 7 bases from J, with 15 bases in between. This CDR3 is 13 amino acids long. The germline gives CDR1 SGHTA, CDR2 FQGTGA. About this clone: Its specificity is not known.

Findings and limits, study-wide: Reports showed the classifier diagnosing cytomegalovirus status with high specificity and sensitivity.

It was with 60 Vbeta and 13 Jbeta primers that the PCR ran. Sequenced by immunoSEQ multiplex PCR; TCRdb stores in-frame clones only, minus some. The data contain about 180,000 clones, roughly 83% of them singletons. The clonotype originates from a boy between 2 and 10 years old in good health and CMV-seronegative. Input material: PBMCs. The chain carries TRBV7-3 and TRBJ2-5; D is perhaps TRBD1 (6 bases). This CDR3 reads CASSLSGVGTQYF. The CDR3 DNA is TGTGCCAGCAGTCTTTCAGGGGTGGGGACCCAGTACTTC.